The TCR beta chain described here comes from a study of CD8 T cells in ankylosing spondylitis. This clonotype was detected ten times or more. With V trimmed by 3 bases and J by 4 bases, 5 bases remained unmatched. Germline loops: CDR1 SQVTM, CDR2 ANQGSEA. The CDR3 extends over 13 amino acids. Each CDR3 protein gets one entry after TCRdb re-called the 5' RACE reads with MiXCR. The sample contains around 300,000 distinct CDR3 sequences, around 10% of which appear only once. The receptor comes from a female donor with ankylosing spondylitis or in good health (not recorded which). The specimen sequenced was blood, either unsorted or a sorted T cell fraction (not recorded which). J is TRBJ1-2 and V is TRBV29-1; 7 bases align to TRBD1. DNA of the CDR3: TGCAGCGTTGAGACAGGGATTGGCTATGGCTACACCTTC. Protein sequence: CSVETGIGYGYTF.